This T cell receptor beta chain was obtained from a study of OX40 agonist ivuxolimab in advanced cancers. Germline assignment: CDR1 MNHEY and CDR2 SVGAGI. V lost 10 bases and J 3 bases, leaving 16 bases between the germline ends. The CDR3 has 14 residues. Clones were sequenced by immunoSEQ multiplex PCR, and TCRdb holds only the in-frame ones, with some missing. The sample contains under 25,000 clones, 84% of which appear only once. The sample in question was CD4+ or CD8+ T cells sorted from blood, obtained in a trial of the OX40 agonist ivuxolimab. V usage is TRBV6-5 and J usage is TRBJ2-1, with a possible D match to TRBD2 (6 bases). This clonotype was obtained from an adult with an advanced solid tumor such as melanoma, head and neck, liver or kidney cancer. The CDR3 sequence: CATRAGGDYNEQFF. The CDR3 bases are TGTGCCACACGCGCGGGCGGGGACTACAATGAGCAGTTCTTC.